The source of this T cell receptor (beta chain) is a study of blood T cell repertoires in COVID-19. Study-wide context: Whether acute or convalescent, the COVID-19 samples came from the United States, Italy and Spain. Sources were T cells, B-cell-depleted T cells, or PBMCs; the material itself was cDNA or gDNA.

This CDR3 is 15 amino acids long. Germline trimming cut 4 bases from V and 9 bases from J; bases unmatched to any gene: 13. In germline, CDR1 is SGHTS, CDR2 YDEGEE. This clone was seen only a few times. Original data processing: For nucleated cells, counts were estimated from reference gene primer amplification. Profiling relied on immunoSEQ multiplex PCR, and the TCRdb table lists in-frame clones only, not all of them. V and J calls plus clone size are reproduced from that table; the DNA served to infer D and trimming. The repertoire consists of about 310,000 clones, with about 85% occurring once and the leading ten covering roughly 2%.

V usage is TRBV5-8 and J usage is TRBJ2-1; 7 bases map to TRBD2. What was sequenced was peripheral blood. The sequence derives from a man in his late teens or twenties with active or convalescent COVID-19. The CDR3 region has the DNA TGTGCCAGCAGCCCGAGCGGGATCCGTGATCGTGAGCAGTTCTTC. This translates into CASSPSGIRDREQFF.